Listed here is a single T cell receptor beta chain. Antigen: not known. Trimming left V 1 base short and J 6 bases short, with 15 bases between. The CDR3 extends over 15 amino acids. The germline V gene has CDR1 SEHNR and CDR2 FQNEAQ (reference sequence). Method: immunoSEQ multiplex PCR; TCRdb's copy keeps in-frame clones and lacks some. The data hold 50,000 to 60,000 clones, with 78% observed a single time. The data belong to a study of vaccination effects on CD4 cells after COVID-19. When around nine days of culture had elapsed, CD4+ T cells were isolated. Two-dose BNT162b2 or mRNA-1273 vaccination was given to participants. Points from the study as a whole: Late in the post-vaccination period, infection-induced and vaccine-induced clones underwent marked clonal contraction.

The V and J genes are TRBV7-9 and TRBJ1-1; D gene uncertain. Sequencing was performed on CD4+ T cells from PBMCs cultured without peptide, taken after COVID-19 vaccination. The receptor was derived from a human donor who received a COVID-19 vaccine. The CDR3 nucleotides are TGTGCCAGCAGCTTAGGATGGGGAGGGATGGCTGAAGCTTTCTTT. It translates to CASSLGWGGMAEAFF.